This T cell receptor beta chain was recovered during a study of blood T cell repertoires in COVID-19. Produced via immunoSEQ multiplex PCR; TCRdb's table is partial and in-frame only. The sample comprises about 45,000 clones, approximately 80% of which are singletons, and over 12% rests with the top ten. This clone was detected once. The CDR3 length is 13 residues. Germline V CDR1 and CDR2: KGHSH, LQKENI. V gave up 3 bases and J gave up 3 bases, with 8 bases separating them. This TCR derives from a human donor in a cohort sampled during active COVID-19. Sample: peripheral blood. This chain connects TRBV18 to TRBJ1-2, with D tentatively TRBD1 (6 bases). The chain's CDR3 is CASSPEGDYGYTF. As DNA, the CDR3 is TGTGCCAGCTCACCTGAGGGGGACTATGGCTACACCTTC.